This T cell receptor beta chain was retrieved from a study of cytomegalovirus exposure and HLA in healthy donors. A multiplex PCR was run with 60 Vbeta primers and 13 Jbeta primers. Under the authors' procedure: A later analysis counted approximately 80 million unique TCR beta chains, 9.5 million to 12 million shared. Sequencing was performed with immunoSEQ multiplex PCR; in TCRdb, only in-frame clones are kept and a portion is missing. Clonal size and the V and J genes are those of that table, whereas D and trimming came from the DNA. The sample records around 83,000 clones, roughly 78% being singletons. Regarding donors, all were healthy bone marrow donors. J was trimmed by 7 bases and V by 5 bases; bases with no gene match: 4. The CDR3 extends over 13 amino acids. Looked up from germline, CDR1 is MNHNY and CDR2 is SVGAGI (reference sequence). About this clone itself: No antigen is known for it.

Findings of the study overall: Later analysis identified a missense DCLRE1C variant that was linked to TCR beta V- and J-gene trimming. TRBV6-2, TRBV6-3 and some other V segments were unresolvable in 87-base-pair reads.

J is TRBJ2-5 and V is TRBV6-6, with 10 bases matching TRBD2. The TCR originated in a male donor in good health and CMV-seropositive. The material sequenced was PBMCs. The CDR3 sequence is CASSQLAGVTQYF. The CDR3 DNA is TGTGCCAGCAGTCAGCTAGCGGGGGTGACCCAGTACTTC.